This TCR beta chain derives from a study of beta chain features in type 1 diabetes. Overall study results and limits: HLA influence on TCRB rearrangement stayed unresolved here. PCR might favor shorter templates, but any such skew would affect patients and controls equally.

Of note for this clone: Its antigen remains unknown.

The study reverse transcribed the entire isolated RNA, so it sequenced expressed TCRB transcripts. Assay used: immunoSEQ multiplex PCR; TCRdb lists only in-frame clones, some missing. The sample includes under 800,000 clones, 15% to 18% of them seen just once. Sorted CD4+ subsets: naive, central memory, regulatory, stem cell-like memory (CD45RO/CCR7/CD25/CD127/CD95/CD27 panel). Once sorted, every population was more than 98% pure. The receptor was isolated from a man aged 18 to 29 in good health. The sample consisted of naive CD4+ T cells from blood.

The CDR3 protein is CSVSDRVDADTQYF. The CDR3, as DNA: TGCAGCGTGAGCGACAGGGTCGACGCAGATACGCAGTATTTT. The chain joins TRBV29-1 to TRBJ2-3; 7 positions match TRBD1. The CDR3 has 14 residues. From germline, CDR1 is SQVTM and CDR2 ANQGSEA. Trimming at V came to 6 bases and at J to 4 bases, leaving 10 bases not matched to a gene.